These T cell receptor beta chains were read from a single sample in a study of T-cell reconstitution after alpha-beta-depleted transplantation in children. TCRdb re-called the PCR reads with MiXCR, one entry per CDR3 protein. The sample lists about 540,000 distinct CDR3 sequences, around 17% seen once, with roughly 3.3% in the top ten. The material sequenced was PBMCs from the stem cell graft donor, taken from the stem cell graft. These receptors were taken from a human donor who donated a stem cell graft to a child with acute lymphoblastic leukemia. Each CDR3 is given without its conserved first and last residue. Each record gives: J gene, V gene, CDR3 protein.

TRBJ2-5 TRBV4-1 ASSQGVPELV
TRBJ2-1 TRBV7-2 ASSLSLAGDNEQF
TRBJ1-5 TRBV9 ASSVGHDQPQH
TRBJ2-6 TRBV5-1 ASSSPPSSGANVLT
TRBJ1-1 TRBV2 ASSGDSWNTEAF
TRBJ2-1 TRBV25-1 ASSEYNSNNEQF
TRBJ1-1 TRBV4-1 ASSPMTGSEAF
TRBJ2-1 TRBV29-1 SVAGLGSSSGNEQF
TRBJ2-1 TRBV12-3/TRBV12-4 ASSLRTSGSYNEQF
TRBJ2-1 TRBV19 ASSSRGLSYNEQF
TRBJ2-3 TRBV5-1 ASTVGTTRDTQY
TRBJ2-3 TRBV20-1 SARDPAGRTDTQY
TRBJ1-6 TRBV4-1 ASSQEYRTANSPLH
TRBJ1-5 TRBV9 ASSVDQEQRRGYQPQH
TRBJ1-2 TRBV4-1 ASSQVGDRGYDGYT
TRBJ2-1 TRBV18 ASSPDLGGLTYNEQF
TRBJ2-4 TRBV25-1 ASSEPEGAKNIQY
TRBJ2-1 TRBV6-4 ASSDLGGPNEQF
TRBJ2-1 TRBV5-1 ASSLAQRELDEQF
TRBJ1-6 TRBV6-5 ASSYLGSYNSPLH
TRBJ2-1 TRBV5-1 ASSWSRREQF
TRBJ2-1 TRBV20-1 SARDALSSLYEQF
TRBJ2-1 TRBV7-9 ASSSFRGLGAYNEQF
TRBJ1-2 TRBV29-1 SVEDRVYGYT
TRBJ2-4 TRBV20-1 SASPPPDRVKAQY
TRBJ2-7 TRBV3-1 ASSQGGRGTYEQY
TRBJ1-6 TRBV5-1 ASSLDGSPLH
TRBJ1-1 TRBV6-5 ASSYRVLNTEAF
TRBJ1-2 TRBV27 ASRSVGAGGYT
TRBJ2-7 TRBV5-1 ASSPRKGILSYEQY
TRBJ2-7 TRBV12-3/TRBV12-4 ASSLALFQGGPEEQY